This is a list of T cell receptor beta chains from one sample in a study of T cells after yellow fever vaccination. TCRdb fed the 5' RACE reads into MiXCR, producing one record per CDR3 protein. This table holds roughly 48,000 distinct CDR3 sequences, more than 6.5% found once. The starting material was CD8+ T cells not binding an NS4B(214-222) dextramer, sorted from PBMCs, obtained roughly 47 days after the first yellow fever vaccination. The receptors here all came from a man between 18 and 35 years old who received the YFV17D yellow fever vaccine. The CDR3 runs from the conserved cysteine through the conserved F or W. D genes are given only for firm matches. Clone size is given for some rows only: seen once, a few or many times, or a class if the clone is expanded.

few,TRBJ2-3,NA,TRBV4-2,CASSQEGPTPDTQYF,TGTGCCAGCAGCCAAGAGGGACCGACCCCAGATACGCAGTATTTT
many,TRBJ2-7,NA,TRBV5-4,CASSLGRGSYEQYF,TGTGCCAGCAGCTTGGGCCGGGGGAGCTACGAGCAGTACTTC
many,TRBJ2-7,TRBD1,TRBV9,CASSQDRGRQYEQYF,TGTGCCAGCAGCCAGGACAGGGGACGGCAGTACGAGCAGTACTTC
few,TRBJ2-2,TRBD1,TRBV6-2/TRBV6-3,CASSYSRTGVWELFF,TGTGCCAGCAGTTACTCGAGGACAGGGGTCTGGGAGCTGTTTTTT
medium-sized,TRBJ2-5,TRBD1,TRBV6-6,CASSAGGGSQYF,TGTGCCAGCAGTGCAGGGGGCGGGTCCCAGTACTTC
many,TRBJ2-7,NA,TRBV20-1,CSASGGDDSYEQYF,TGCAGTGCTAGTGGGGGTGACGATTCCTACGAGCAGTACTTC
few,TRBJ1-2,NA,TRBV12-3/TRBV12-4,CASSPSLGSYGYTF,TGTGCCAGCAGTCCCTCTTTAGGGTCCTATGGCTACACCTTC
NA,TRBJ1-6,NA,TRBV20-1,CSARILNSPLHF,TGCAGTGCTAGGATCCTAAATTCACCCCTCCACTTT
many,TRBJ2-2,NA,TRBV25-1,CASSDGTTMRNTGELFF,TGTGCCAGCAGTGACGGTACCACCATGAGGAACACCGGGGAGCTGTTTTTT
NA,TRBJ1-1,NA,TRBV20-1,CSARDRTVMNTEAFF,TGCAGTGCTAGAGATCGGACAGTTATGAACACTGAAGCTTTCTTT
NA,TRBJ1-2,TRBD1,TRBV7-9,CASSRTGGTFGYTF,TGTGCCAGCAGCCGGACAGGGGGAACGTTCGGCTACACCTTC
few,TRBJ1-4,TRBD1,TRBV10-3,CAISESKGDSFNEKLFF,TGTGCCATCAGTGAGTCGAAAGGGGACAGCTTTAATGAAAAACTGTTTTTT
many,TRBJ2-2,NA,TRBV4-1,CASSQDATATGELFF,TGCGCCAGCAGCCAAGATGCGACAGCCACCGGGGAGCTGTTTTTT
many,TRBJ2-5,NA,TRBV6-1,CASQTGGHYPETQYF,TGTGCCAGTCAGACCGGGGGGCATTATCCCGAGACCCAGTACTTC
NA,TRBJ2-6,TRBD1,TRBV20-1,CSATKEGQIRTGANVLTF,TGCAGTGCTACGAAAGAGGGACAGATAAGAACTGGGGCCAACGTCCTGACTTTC
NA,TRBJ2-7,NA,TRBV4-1,CASSPRGAAYEQYF,TGCGCCAGCAGCCCACGGGGGGCCGCCTACGAGCAGTACTTC
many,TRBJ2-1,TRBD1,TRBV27,CASGTQGSYNEQFF,TGTGCCAGCGGAACACAGGGGAGCTACAATGAGCAGTTCTTC
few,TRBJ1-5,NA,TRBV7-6,CASSTSSNQPQHF,TGTGCCAGCAGCACAAGTAGCAATCAGCCCCAGCATTTT
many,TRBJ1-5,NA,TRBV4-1,CASSQRRVSNQPQHF,TGCGCCAGCAGCCAACGCAGGGTTAGCAATCAGCCCCAGCATTTT
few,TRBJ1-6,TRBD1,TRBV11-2,CASSPTRQGWNSPLHF,TGTGCCAGCAGCCCAACCAGACAGGGGTGGAATTCACCCCTCCACTTT
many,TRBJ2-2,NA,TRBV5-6,CASSLLAGKNTGELFF,TGTGCCAGCAGCTTGCTGGCAGGGAAGAACACCGGGGAGCTGTTTTTT
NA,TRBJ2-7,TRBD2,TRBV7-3,CASSPIAGGTHEQYF,TGTGCCAGCAGCCCTATAGCGGGGGGGACCCACGAGCAGTACTTC
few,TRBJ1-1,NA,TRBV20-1,CSARNPDQEAFF,TGCAGTGCTAGAAACCCGGACCAGGAAGCTTTCTTT
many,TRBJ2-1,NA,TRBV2,CASSERGGPWDEQFF,TGTGCCAGCAGTGAACGCGGGGGCCCCTGGGATGAGCAGTTCTTC
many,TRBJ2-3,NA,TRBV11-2,CASSLGQTYSTDTQYF,TGTGCCAGCAGCCTCGGACAGACCTATAGCACAGATACGCAGTATTTT
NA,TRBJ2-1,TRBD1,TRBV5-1,CASSLALGQGSYNEQFF,TGCGCCAGCAGCTTGGCCTTAGGACAGGGCTCCTACAATGAGCAGTTCTTC
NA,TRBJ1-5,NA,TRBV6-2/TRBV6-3,CASSNRDTDQPQHF,TGTGCCAGCAGTAACCGGGATACCGATCAGCCCCAGCATTTT
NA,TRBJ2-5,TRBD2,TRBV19,CASSTPQRGNQETQYF,TGTGCCAGTAGTACCCCTCAGCGGGGGAACCAAGAGACCCAGTACTTC
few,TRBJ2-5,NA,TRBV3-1,CASSQGLAQAETQYF,TGTGCCAGCAGCCAAGGGCTGGCCCAAGCCGAGACCCAGTACTTC
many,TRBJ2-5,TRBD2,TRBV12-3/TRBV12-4,CASSFLAGEYQETQYF,TGTGCCAGCAGTTTTCTGGCGGGGGAGTACCAAGAGACCCAGTACTTC
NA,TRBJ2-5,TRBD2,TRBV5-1,CASSFGIAGAEETQYF,TGCGCCAGCAGCTTCGGGATAGCGGGGGCGGAAGAGACCCAGTACTTC
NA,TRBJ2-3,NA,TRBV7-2,CASSLYRRRSTDTQYF,TGTGCCAGCAGCTTATATCGTCGCCGGTCCACAGATACGCAGTATTTT
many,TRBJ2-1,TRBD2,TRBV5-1,CASSVGLAGALGNEQFF,TGCGCCAGCAGCGTTGGACTAGCGGGGGCTCTAGGAAATGAGCAGTTCTTC
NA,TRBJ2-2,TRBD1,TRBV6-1,CASSSGTGGTGELFF,TGTGCCAGCAGCTCCGGGACAGGGGGCACCGGGGAGCTGTTTTTT
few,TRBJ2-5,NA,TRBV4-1,CASRRGHGEETQYF,TGCGCCAGCAGACGTGGGCATGGAGAGGAGACCCAGTACTTC
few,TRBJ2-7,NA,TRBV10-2,CASSDFGNGGNYEQYF,NA
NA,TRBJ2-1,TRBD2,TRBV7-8,CASSSSGGNEQFF,TGTGCCAGCAGCTCGAGCGGGGGCAATGAGCAGTTCTTC
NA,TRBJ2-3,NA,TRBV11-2,CASTPRWSYPTDTQYF,TGTGCCAGCACCCCCCGCTGGAGCTACCCCACAGATACGCAGTATTTT
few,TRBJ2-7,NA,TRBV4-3,CASSQEHSFYYEQYF,TGCGCCAGCAGCCAAGAGCACAGTTTTTACTACGAGCAGTACTTC
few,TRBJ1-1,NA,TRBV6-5,CASSFQGGNTEAFF,TGTGCCAGCAGTTTTCAAGGGGGGAACACTGAAGCTTTCTTT
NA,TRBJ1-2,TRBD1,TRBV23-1,CASSQASGQGAGGRYGYTF,TGCGCCAGCAGTCAAGCCTCGGGGCAGGGGGCCGGAGGGCGTTATGGCTACACCTTC
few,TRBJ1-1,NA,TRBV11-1,CASSDIPGTNTEAFF,TGTGCCAGCAGCGACATTCCCGGGACCAACACTGAAGCTTTCTTT
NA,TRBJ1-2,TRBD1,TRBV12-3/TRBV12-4,CASRLTGGPSGYTF,TGTGCCAGCAGATTGACAGGGGGACCTTCTGGCTACACCTTC
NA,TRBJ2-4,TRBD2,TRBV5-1,CASSLRLAGRKRGQNIQYF,TGCGCCAGCAGCTTGCGACTAGCGGGGCGGAAAAGGGGCCAAAACATTCAGTACTTC
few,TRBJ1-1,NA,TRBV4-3,CASSQDSPTMNTEAFF,TGCGCCAGCAGCCAAGATTCCCCGACGATGAACACTGAAGCTTTCTTT
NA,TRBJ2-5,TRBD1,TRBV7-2,CASSLERTGRETQYF,TGTGCCAGCAGCTTAGAAAGGACAGGGAGAGAGACCCAGTACTTC
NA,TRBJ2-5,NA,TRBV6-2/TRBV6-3,CASSYQGGETQYF,TGTGCCAGCAGTTACCAGGGTGGAGAGACCCAGTACTTC
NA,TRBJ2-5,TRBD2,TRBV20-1,CSADQRLAGGLDWETQYF,TGCAGTGCCGACCAGCGACTAGCGGGGGGGCTGGATTGGGAGACCCAGTACTTC
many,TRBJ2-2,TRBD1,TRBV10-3,CAIMGRTGGTGELFF,TGTGCCATCATGGGCCGGACAGGGGGGACCGGGGAGCTGTTTTTT
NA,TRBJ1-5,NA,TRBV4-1,CASSPWVNSNQPQHF,TGCGCCAGCAGCCCGTGGGTAAATAGCAATCAGCCCCAGCATTTT
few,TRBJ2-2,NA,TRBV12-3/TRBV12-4,CASSSDSGELFF,TGTGCCAGCAGTTCCGACTCCGGGGAGCTGTTTTTT
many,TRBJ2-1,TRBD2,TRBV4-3,CASSPVSGGYNEQFF,TGCGCCAGCAGTCCAGTAAGCGGGGGGTACAATGAGCAGTTCTTC
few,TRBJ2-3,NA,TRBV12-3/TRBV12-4,CASSLYPDTQYF,TGTGCCAGCAGCCTCTACCCAGATACGCAGTATTTT
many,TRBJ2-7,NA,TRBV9,CAKRCEQYF,TGTGCCAAAAGATGCGAGCAGTACTTC